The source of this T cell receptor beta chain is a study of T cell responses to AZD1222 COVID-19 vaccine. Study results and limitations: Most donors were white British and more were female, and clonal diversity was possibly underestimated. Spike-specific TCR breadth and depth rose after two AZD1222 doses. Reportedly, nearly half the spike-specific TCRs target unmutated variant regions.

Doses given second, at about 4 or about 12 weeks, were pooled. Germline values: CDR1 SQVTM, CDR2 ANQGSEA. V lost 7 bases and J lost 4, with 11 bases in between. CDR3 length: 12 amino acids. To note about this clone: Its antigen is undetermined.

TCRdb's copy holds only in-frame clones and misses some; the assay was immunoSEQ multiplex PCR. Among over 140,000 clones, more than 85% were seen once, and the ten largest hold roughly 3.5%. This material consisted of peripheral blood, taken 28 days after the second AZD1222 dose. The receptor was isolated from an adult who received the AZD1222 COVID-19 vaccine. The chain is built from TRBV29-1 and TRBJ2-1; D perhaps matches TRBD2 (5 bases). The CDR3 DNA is TGCAGCGCTCTTCCGGGATACAATGAGCAGTTCTTC. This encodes CSALPGYNEQFF.